A selection of T cell receptor beta chains follows, all from one sample in a study of T-cell memory formation after mild COVID-19. TCRdb reprocessed the 5' RACE reads with MiXCR, giving one entry per CDR3 protein. Here the sample spans some 190,000 distinct CDR3 sequences, 16% being singletons. The sample comprised PBMCs or a T cell subset sorted from them (not recorded which). The source of these receptors is an adult woman who had mild COVID-19 (a few samples of this study predate the infection). Cell type and time point are not known. CDR3s include the opening cysteine and the closing phenylalanine or tryptophan. Fields, in order: D gene, J gene, V gene, clone size, CDR3 DNA, CDR3 protein. D genes are given only for firm matches. Rows may omit the clone size; those that give it use once, few, many or a size class.

>TRBD2|TRBJ2-7|TRBV15|-
TGTGCCACCAGCAGAGATCGGACTAGCGGATTTTACGAGCAGTACTTC
CATSRDRTSGFYEQYF
>-|TRBJ1-5|TRBV12-3/TRBV12-4|-
TGTGCCAGCAGTTTGTCTTTGGGGCAGCCCCAGCATTTT
CASSLSLGQPQHF
>TRBD1|TRBJ1-2|TRBV5-5|few
TGTGCCAGCAGCTTGGGCAGGGGGCTGGGGGGCTACACCTTC
CASSLGRGLGGYTF
>TRBD2|TRBJ2-5|TRBV27|-
TGTGCCAGCATCCCCAACAGACTAGCGGCCCCGGAGACCCAGTACTTC
CASIPNRLAAPETQYF
>-|TRBJ2-1|TRBV29-1|many
TGCAGCGTTGACGGCGGTACCTCCTACAATGAGCAGTTCTTC
CSVDGGTSYNEQFF
>TRBD1|TRBJ2-1|TRBV4-1|few
TGCGCCAGCAGCCAAGATCTTCACAGGGGAAGCTCCTACAATGAGCAGTTCTTC
CASSQDLHRGSSYNEQFF
>TRBD1|TRBJ2-3|TRBV4-2|-
TGTGCCAGCAGCCAGGACAGGGGAGAGACAGATACGCAGTATTTT
CASSQDRGETDTQYF
>TRBD2|TRBJ2-1|TRBV20-1|many
TGCAGTGCGCCGGTCCCCGAGCGGGAGGGCAATGAGCAGTTCTTC
CSAPVPEREGNEQFF
>TRBD2|TRBJ2-3|TRBV7-7|-
TGTGCCAGCAGTCCAGGACTAGGGAAGCCAGATACGCAGTATTTT
CASSPGLGKPDTQYF
>TRBD1|TRBJ1-2|TRBV12-3/TRBV12-4|few
TGTGCCAGCAGTCAAACAGGGGGCGGAGGCTATGGCTACACCTTC
CASSQTGGGGYGYTF